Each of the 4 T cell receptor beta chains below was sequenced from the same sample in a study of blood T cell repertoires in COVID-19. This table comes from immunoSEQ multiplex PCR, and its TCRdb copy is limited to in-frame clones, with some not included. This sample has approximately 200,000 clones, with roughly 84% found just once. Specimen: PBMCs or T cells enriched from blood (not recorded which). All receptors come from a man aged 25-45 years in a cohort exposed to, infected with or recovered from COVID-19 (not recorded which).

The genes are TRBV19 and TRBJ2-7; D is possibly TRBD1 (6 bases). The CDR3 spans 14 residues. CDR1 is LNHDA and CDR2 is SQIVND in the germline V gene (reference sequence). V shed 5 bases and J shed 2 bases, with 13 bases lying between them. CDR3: CASSEQGLTYEQYF. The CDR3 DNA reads TGTGCCAGTAGTGAGCAGGGGTTAACCTACGAGCAGTACTTC.

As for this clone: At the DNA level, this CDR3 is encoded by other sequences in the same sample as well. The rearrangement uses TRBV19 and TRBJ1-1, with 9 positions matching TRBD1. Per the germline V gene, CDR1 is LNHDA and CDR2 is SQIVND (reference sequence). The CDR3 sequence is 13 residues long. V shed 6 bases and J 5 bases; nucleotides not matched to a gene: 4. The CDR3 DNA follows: TGTGCCAGTAGCACGACAGGGGGAACTGAAGCTTTCTTT. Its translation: CASSTTGGTEAFF.

The CDR3: CASSYSTSSGRKADTQYF. The CDR3 coding sequence is TGTGCCAGCAGTTACTCGACGTCTAGCGGGAGGAAGGCAGATACGCAGTATTTT. The V gene is TRBV6-2 or TRBV6-3, the J gene TRBJ2-3; TRBD2 aligns across 11 bases. The CDR3 extends over 18 amino acids. Losses at the gene ends were 0 bases for V and 4 bases for J; bases not matched to a gene: 9. Germline CDR1 MNHEY, CDR2 SVGEGT.

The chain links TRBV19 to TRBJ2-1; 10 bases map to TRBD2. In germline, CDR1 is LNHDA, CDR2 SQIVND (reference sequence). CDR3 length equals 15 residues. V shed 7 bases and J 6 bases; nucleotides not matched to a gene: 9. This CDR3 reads CASNVKREGRNEQFF. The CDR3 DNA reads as TGTGCCAGTAACGTTAAGCGGGAGGGCCGCAATGAGCAGTTCTTC. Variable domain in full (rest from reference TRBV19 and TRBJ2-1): DGGITQSPKYLFRKEGQNVTLSCEQNLNHDAMYWYRQDPGQGLRLIYYSQIVNDFQKGDIAEGYSVSREKKESFPLTVTSAQKNPTAFYLCASNVKREGRNEQFFGPGTRLTVL.